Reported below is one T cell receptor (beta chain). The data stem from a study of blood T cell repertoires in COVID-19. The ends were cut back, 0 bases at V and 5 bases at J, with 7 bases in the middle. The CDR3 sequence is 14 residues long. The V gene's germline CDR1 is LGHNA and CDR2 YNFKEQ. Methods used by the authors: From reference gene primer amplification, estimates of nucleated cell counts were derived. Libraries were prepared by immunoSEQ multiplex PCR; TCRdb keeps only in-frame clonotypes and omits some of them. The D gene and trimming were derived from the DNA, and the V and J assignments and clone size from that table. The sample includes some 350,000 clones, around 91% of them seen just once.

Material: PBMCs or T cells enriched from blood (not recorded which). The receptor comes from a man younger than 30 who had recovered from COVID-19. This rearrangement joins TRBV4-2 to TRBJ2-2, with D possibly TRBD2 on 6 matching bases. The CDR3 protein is CASSQDRGTGELFF. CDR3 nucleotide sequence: TGTGCCAGCAGCCAAGATCGGGGGACCGGGGAGCTGTTTTTT.